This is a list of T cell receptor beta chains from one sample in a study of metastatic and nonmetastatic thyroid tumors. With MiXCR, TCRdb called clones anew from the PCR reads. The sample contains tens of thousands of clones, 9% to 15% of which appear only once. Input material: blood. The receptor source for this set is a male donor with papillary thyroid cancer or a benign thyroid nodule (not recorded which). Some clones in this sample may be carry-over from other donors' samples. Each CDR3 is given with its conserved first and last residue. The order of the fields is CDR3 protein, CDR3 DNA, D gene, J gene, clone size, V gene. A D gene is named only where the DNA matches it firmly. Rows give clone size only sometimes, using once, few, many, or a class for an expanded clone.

CSASRGRALRNTEAFF | TGCAGTGCTAGCAGGGGGAGGGCCCTGAGGAACACTGAAGCTTTCTTT | TRBD1 | TRBJ1-1 | . | TRBV20-1
CASSARGSEAFF | TGTGCCAGCAGTGCCAGGGGCTCTGAAGCTTTCTTT | . | TRBJ1-1 | . | TRBV28
CASSRTPRGTGELFF | TGTGCCAGCAGTCGGACGCCACGGGGCACCGGGGAGCTGTTTTTT | . | TRBJ2-2 | many | TRBV6-1
CASSLWGNTEAFF | TGTGCCAGCAGTTTATGGGGGAACACTGAAGCTTTCTTT | . | TRBJ1-1 | medium-sized | TRBV28
CASSTRAGGGYEQYF | TGTGCCAGCAGCACCAGAGCGGGAGGAGGGTACGAGCAGTACTTC | TRBD2 | TRBJ2-7 | few | TRBV27
CASSSRTVQEQYF | TGTGCCAGTAGTTCACGGACAGTGCAGGAGCAGTACTTC | . | TRBJ2-7 | . | TRBV19
CASSGPGGTGEYEQYF | TGTGCCAGCAGCGGCCCCGGAGGGACAGGTGAATACGAGCAGTACTTC | TRBD1 | TRBJ2-7 | many | TRBV7-9
CASSFTGRGRNQPQHF | TGTGCCAGCAGTTTTACAGGCAGGGGAAGGAATCAGCCCCAGCATTTT | . | TRBJ1-5 | few | TRBV12-3/TRBV12-4
CASSWTEGDSYEQYF | TGTGCCAGCAGCTGGACCGAGGGGGACTCCTACGAGCAGTACTTC | . | TRBJ2-7 | many | TRBV5-6
CASSEAPGTGTYEQYF | TGTGCCAGCAGTGAAGCGCCCGGGACAGGGACCTACGAGCAGTACTTC | TRBD1 | TRBJ2-7 | . | TRBV6-4
CASSVGPNEQFF | TGTGCCAGCAGCGTAGGACCCAATGAGCAGTTCTTC | . | TRBJ2-1 | many | TRBV9
CATSPRTSGSGNEQFF | TGTGCCACCAGCCCTCGGACTAGCGGGAGTGGTAATGAGCAGTTCTTC | TRBD2 | TRBJ2-1 | many | TRBV15
CASGSFIATAGANVLTF | TGTGCTAGTGGTTCCTTCATTGCGACAGCTGGGGCCAACGTCCTGACTTTC | . | TRBJ2-6 | few | TRBV12-5
CASSIGGENTGELFF | TGTGCCAGTAGTATCGGCGGGGAGAACACCGGGGAGCTGTTTTTT | . | TRBJ2-2 | medium-sized | TRBV19
CATSNDVAGSTDTQYF | TGTGCCACCAGTAATGATGTCGCAGGGAGCACAGATACGCAGTATTTT | . | TRBJ2-3 | many | TRBV24-1
CASSTRSGPQHF | TGTGCCAGCAGTACACGTTCGGGTCCCCAGCATTTT | . | TRBJ1-5 | few | TRBV6-1
CASSLRVDTEAFF | TGTGCCAGCAGCCTTAGGGTGGACACTGAAGCTTTCTTT | . | TRBJ1-1 | many | TRBV11-2
CSASRSSGRGDTGELFF | TGCAGTGCTAGCCGGTCTAGCGGGAGGGGGGACACCGGGGAGCTGTTTTTT | TRBD2 | TRBJ2-2 | many | TRBV20-1
CASSVIGTHYEQYF | TGCGCCAGCAGTGTAATCGGGACACATTACGAGCAGTACTTC | . | TRBJ2-7 | many | TRBV10-2
CASSLGGAPYEQYF | TGTGCCAGCAGCTTGGGAGGGGCCCCCTACGAGCAGTACTTC | TRBD2 | TRBJ2-7 | . | TRBV7-2
CASSRQGQAHEQYF | TGTGCCAGTAGTAGACAGGGACAGGCCCACGAGCAGTACTTC | TRBD1 | TRBJ2-7 | . | TRBV19
CATSSGGTANTGELFF | TGCGCCACCTCGTCCGGGGGGACAGCCAACACCGGGGAGCTGTTTTTT | . | TRBJ2-2 | medium-sized | TRBV10-2
CSATKGEGLINYEQYF | TGCAGTGCTACGAAGGGGGAGGGCCTAATCAACTACGAGCAGTACTTC | . | TRBJ2-7 | many | TRBV20-1
CASSFKGPTGYTEAFF | TGTGCCAGCAGTTTCAAGGGCCCTACAGGGTACACTGAAGCTTTCTTT | . | TRBJ1-1 | many | TRBV6-5
CASSQEGRELIQETQYF | TGTGCCAGCAGCCAAGAGGGGCGGGAGCTGATACAAGAGACCCAGTACTTC | TRBD2 | TRBJ2-5 | many | TRBV3-1
CSAAQGDANEQYF | TGCAGTGCTGCACAGGGGGACGCGAACGAGCAGTACTTC | TRBD1 | TRBJ2-7 | many | TRBV20-1
CASRSSYNSPLHF | TGTGCCAGCAGGAGCTCCTATAATTCACCCCTCCACTTT | . | TRBJ1-6 | few | TRBV6-1
CSVETGTVCSTEAFF | TGCAGCGTTGAAACGGGGACAGTGTGTAGCACTGAAGCTTTCTTT | TRBD1 | TRBJ1-1 | . | TRBV29-1
CATSEGDRDEQYF | TGTGCCACCAGTGAGGGCGACAGGGACGAGCAGTACTTC | TRBD1 | TRBJ2-7 | few | TRBV24-1
CASNTGSTGELFF | TGTGCCAGCAATACGGGAAGCACCGGGGAGCTGTTTTTT | . | TRBJ2-2 | . | TRBV2
CASRALGGHTYNEQFF | TGTGCCAGCAGGGCCCTTGGGGGCCATACCTACAATGAGCAGTTCTTC | . | TRBJ2-1 | . | TRBV11-2
CSARDGITARGPGELFF | TGCAGTGCTAGAGATGGGATAACGGCCAGGGGTCCCGGGGAGCTGTTTTTT | . | TRBJ2-2 | . | TRBV20-1